Sequencing of this T cell receptor (beta chain) was carried out in a study of CD8 T cells in ankylosing spondylitis. Whole-study findings and limits: Disease-linked clones reportedly showed significant enrichment in matched ankylosing spondylitis synovial fluid. In the blood and synovial fluid of reactive arthritis, some motif variants had been previously reported. Clones linked to the disease showed a CD8+ phenotype. They occurred at relatively low frequencies in peripheral blood.

A quantitative 5'-RACE method, one with molecular barcodes, was used to make TCR beta libraries. TCRdb re-called the 5' RACE reads through MiXCR, storing one row per CDR3 protein. The sample records about 220,000 distinct CDR3 sequences, roughly 26% being singletons. The germline V gene encodes CDR1 ENHRY and CDR2 SYGVKD. There are 17 residues in the CDR3. V was shortened by 0 bases and J by 2 bases, with 14 bases between the two germline ends. This clonotype was detected ten times or more. Antigen unknown. The chain joins TRBV10-3 to TRBJ1-3, with D hard to call. The sequencing input was blood, either unsorted or a sorted T cell fraction (not recorded which). The sequence came from a male donor with ankylosing spondylitis or in good health (not recorded which). Here the CDR3 reads CAISESAGKGAGNTIYF. CDR3 sequence (DNA): TGTGCCATCAGTGAGTCTGCGGGCAAAGGTGCTGGAAACACCATATATTTT.